The clone carrying this TCR beta chain has a count of ten or more. This sample stems from a study of T cells in Graves' hyperthyroidism and ophthalmopathy. Amplification targeted TCR beta CDR3 regions from RNA transcripts. TCR CDR3 underwent first-round RT-PCR with the HTBI primer set. TCRdb used MiXCR to reprocess the multiplex PCR reads, holding one entry per CDR3 protein. The profile shows about 640,000 distinct CDR3 sequences, roughly 15% of them singletons. The germline gives CDR1 SGHVS, CDR2 FQNEAQ. V lost 5 bases, J lost 1 base, and 12 bases stayed unmatched. The CDR3 contains 17 residues. This chain connects TRBV7-8 to TRBJ2-3; TRBD2 aligns across 7 bases. The sample consisted of blood. The source of this sequence is a woman between 50 and 59 years old with Graves' ophthalmopathy. CDR3 sequence reads: CASSPNLAVGGTDTQYF. CDR3 nucleotide sequence: TGTGCCAGCAGCCCTAATCTAGCGGTAGGGGGCACAGATACGCAGTATTTT.